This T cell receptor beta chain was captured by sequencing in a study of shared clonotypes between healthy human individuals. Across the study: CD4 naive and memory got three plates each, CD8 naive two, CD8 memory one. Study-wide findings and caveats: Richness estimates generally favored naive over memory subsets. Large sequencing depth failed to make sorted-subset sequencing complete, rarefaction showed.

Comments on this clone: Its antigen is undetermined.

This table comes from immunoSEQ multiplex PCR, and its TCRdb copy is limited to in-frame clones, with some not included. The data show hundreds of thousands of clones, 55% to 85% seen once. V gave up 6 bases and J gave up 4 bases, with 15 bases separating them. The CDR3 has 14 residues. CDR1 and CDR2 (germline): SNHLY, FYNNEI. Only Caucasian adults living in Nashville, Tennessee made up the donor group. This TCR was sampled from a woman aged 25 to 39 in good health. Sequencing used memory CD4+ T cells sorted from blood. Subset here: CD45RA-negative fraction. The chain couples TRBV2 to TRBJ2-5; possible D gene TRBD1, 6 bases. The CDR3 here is CASRQEMGAETQYF. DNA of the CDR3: TGTGCCAGCAGGCAGGAGATGGGGGCAGAGACCCAGTACTTC.